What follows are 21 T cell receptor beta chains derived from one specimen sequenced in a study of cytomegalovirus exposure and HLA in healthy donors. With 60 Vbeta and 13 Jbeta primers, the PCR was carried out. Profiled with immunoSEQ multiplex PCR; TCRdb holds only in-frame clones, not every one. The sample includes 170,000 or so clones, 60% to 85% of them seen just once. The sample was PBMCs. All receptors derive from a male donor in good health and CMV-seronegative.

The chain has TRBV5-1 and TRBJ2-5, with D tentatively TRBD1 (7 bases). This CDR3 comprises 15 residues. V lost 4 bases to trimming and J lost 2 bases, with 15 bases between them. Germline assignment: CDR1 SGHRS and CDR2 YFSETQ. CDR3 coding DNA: TGCGCCAGCAGCGCCGGCGCGGGACAGCAAGAGACCCAGTACTTC. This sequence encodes CASSAGAGQQETQYF.

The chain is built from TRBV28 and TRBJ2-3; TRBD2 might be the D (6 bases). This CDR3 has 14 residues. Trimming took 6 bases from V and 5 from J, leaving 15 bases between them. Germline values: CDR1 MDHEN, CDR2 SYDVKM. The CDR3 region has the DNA TGTGCCAGCAGGGGGGGTCAAGCGGGAGATACGCAGTATTTT. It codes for CASRGGQAGDTQYF.

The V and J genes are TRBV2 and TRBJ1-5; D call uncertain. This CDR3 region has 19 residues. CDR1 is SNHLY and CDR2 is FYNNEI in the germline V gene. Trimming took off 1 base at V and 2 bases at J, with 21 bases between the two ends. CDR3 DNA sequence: TGTGCCAGCAGTGAAGGGTTACTTATGAGGGATTGGGGCAATCAGCCCCAGCATTTT. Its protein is CASSEGLLMRDWGNQPQHF.

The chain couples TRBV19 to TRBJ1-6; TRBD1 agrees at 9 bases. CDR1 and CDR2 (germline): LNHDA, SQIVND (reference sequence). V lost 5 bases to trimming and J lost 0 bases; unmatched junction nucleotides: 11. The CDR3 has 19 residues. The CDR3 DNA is TGTGCCAGTAGTTGGACAGGGGATTCGGAGCACTCCTATAATTCACCCCTCCACTTT. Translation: CASSWTGDSEHSYNSPLHF.

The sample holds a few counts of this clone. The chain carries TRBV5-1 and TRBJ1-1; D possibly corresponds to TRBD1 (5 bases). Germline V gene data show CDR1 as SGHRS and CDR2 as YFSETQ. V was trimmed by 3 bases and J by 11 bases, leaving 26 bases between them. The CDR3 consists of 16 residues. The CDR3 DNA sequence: TGCGCCAGCAGCTCGCTACCGGGACTGGATTACTGGGAGGCTTTCTTT. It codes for CASSSLPGLDYWEAFF.

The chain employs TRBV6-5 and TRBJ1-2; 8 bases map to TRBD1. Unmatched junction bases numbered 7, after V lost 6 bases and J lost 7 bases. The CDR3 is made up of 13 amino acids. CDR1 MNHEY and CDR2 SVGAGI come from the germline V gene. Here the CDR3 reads CASSLGQGIGYTF. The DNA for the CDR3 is TGTGCCAGCAGCCTAGGACAGGGAATTGGCTACACCTTC.

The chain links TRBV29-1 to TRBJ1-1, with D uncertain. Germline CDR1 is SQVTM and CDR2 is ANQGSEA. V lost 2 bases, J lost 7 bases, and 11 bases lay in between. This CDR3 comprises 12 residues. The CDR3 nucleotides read TGCAGCGTTGAAATAGTACAGTTTGAAGCTTTCTTT. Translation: CSVEIVQFEAFF. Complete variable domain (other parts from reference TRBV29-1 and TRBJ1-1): SAVISQKPSRDICQRGTSLTIQCQVDSQVTMMFWYRQQPGQSLTLIATANQGSEATYESGFVIDKFPISRPNLTFSTLTVSNMSPEDSSIYLCSVEIVQFEAFFGQGTRLTVV.

For the CDR3, the DNA is TGTGCCAGCAGTTCTACCCTGAACACTGAAGCTTTCTTT. It specifies CASSSTLNTEAFF. The J gene is TRBJ1-1, the V gene TRBV2; D is ambiguous. Trimming took 5 bases from V and 0 from J, leaving 7 bases between them. The CDR3 covers 13 residues. CDR1 and CDR2 from the germline V gene are SNHLY and FYNNEI.

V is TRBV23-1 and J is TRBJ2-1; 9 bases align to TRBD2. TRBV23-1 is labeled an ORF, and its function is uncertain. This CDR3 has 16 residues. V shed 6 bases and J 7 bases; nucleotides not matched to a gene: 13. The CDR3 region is CASRLKREAEGNEQFF. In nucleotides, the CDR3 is TGCGCCAGCAGACTAAAGCGGGAGGCCGAGGGGAATGAGCAGTTCTTC.

The CDR3: CASSSEVSNQPQHF. The CDR3 coding sequence is TGTGCCAGCAGTTCGGAGGTGAGCAATCAGCCCCAGCATTTT. The chain combines TRBV28 with TRBJ1-5; D not resolved. This CDR3 is built from 14 residues. Trimming shortened V by 4 bases and J by 1 base, and 8 bases separated the two germline ends. CDR1 and CDR2 (germline): MDHEN, SYDVKM.

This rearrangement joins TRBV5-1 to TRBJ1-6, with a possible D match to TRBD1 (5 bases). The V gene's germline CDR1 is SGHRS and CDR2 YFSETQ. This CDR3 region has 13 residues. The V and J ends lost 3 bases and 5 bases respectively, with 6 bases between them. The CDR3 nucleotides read TGCGCCAGCAGCTGGGGCAATAATTCACCCCTCCACTTT. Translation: CASSWGNNSPLHF.

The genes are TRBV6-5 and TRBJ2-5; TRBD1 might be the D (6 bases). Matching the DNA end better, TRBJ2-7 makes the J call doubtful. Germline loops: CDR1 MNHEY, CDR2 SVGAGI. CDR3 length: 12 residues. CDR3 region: CASRQQGYEQYF. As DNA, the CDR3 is TGTGCCAGCAGGCAACAGGGCTACGAGCAGTACTTC.

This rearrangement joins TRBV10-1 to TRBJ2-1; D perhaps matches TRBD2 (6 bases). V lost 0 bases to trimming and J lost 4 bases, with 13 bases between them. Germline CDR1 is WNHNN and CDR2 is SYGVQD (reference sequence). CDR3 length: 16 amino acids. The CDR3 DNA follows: TGCGCCAGCAGTGAGTCTAGAGGGACTGGATACAATGAGCAGTTCTTC. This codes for CASSESRGTGYNEQFF.

DNA for the CDR3: TGCGCCAGCAGCTTACGGCTGGCGGTGAGAGGCTCTGGAAACACCATATATTTT. Translated, it gives CASSLRLAVRGSGNTIYF. This sequence joins TRBV5-1 and TRBJ1-3; the D is unclear. Trimming took off 2 bases at V and 0 bases at J, with 18 bases between the two ends. Looked up from germline, CDR1 is SGHRS and CDR2 is YFSETQ. The CDR3 is 18 residues long.

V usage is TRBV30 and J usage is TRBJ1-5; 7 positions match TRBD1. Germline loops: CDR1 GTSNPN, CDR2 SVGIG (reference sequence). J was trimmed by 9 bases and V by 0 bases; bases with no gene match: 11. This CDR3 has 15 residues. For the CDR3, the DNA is TGTGCCTGGAGTGTTCGGGACAGCCTTTATTCGCCCCAGCATTTT. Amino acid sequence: CAWSVRDSLYSPQHF. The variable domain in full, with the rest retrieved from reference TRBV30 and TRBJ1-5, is SQTIHQWPATLVQPVGSPLSLECTVEGTSNPNLYWYRQAAGRGLQLLFYSVGIGQISSEVPQNLSASRPQDRQFILSSKKLLLSDSGFYLCAWSVRDSLYSPQHFGDGTRLSIL.

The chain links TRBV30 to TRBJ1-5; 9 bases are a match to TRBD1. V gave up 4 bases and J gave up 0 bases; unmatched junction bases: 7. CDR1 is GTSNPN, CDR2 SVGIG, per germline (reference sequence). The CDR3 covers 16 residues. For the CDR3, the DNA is TGTGCCTGGACTCCGGACAGGGGTTCTAGCAATCAGCCCCAGCATTTT. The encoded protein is CAWTPDRGSSNQPQHF.

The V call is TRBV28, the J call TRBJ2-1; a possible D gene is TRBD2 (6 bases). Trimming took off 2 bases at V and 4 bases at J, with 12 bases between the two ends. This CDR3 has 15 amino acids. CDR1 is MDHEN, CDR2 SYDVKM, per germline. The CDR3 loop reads CASSLPPAGYNEQFF. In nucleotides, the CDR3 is TGTGCCAGCAGTTTACCTCCGGCGGGGTACAATGAGCAGTTCTTC.

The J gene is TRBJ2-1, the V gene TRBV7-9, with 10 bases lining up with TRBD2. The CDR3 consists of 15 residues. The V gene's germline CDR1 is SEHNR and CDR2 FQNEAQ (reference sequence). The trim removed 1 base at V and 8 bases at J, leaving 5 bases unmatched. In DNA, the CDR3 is TGTGCCAGCAGCTTAGGACTAGCGGGCGTACATGAGCAGTTCTTC. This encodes CASSLGLAGVHEQFF.

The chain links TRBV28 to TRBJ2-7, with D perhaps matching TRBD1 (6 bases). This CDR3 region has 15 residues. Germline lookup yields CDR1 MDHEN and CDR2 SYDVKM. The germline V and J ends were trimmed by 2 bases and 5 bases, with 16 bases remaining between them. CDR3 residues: CASSLDYRANDEQYF. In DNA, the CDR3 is TGTGCCAGCAGTTTAGATTACAGGGCTAACGACGAGCAGTACTTC. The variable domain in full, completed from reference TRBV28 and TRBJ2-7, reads DVKVTQSSRYLVKRTGEKVFLECVQDMDHENMFWYRQDPGLGLRLIYFSYDVKMKEKGDIPEGYSVSREKKERFSLILESASTNQTSMYLCASSLDYRANDEQYFGPGTRLTVT.

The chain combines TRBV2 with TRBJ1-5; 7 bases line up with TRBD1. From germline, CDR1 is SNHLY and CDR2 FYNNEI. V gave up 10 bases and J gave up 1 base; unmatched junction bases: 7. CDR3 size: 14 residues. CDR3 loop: CATEDRISNQPQHF. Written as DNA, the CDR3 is TGTGCCACAGAGGACAGGATCAGCAATCAGCCCCAGCATTTT. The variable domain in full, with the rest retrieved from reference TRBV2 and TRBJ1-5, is EPEVTQTPSHQVTQMGQEVILRCVPISNHLYFYWYRQILGQKVEFLVSFYNNEISEKSEIFDDQFSVERPDGSNFTLKIRSTKLEDSAMYFCATEDRISNQPQHFGDGTRLSIL.

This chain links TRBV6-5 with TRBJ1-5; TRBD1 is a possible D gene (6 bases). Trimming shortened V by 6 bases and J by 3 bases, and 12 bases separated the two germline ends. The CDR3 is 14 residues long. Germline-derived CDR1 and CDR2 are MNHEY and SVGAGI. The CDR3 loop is CASSSDRTNQPQHF. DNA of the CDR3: TGTGCCAGCAGCTCCGACAGGACCAATCAGCCCCAGCATTTT.